This TCR beta chain was recovered during a study of blood T cell repertoires in COVID-19. Across the study: T cells, B-cell-depleted T cells, or PBMCs provided the cDNA or gDNA that served as material.

Sequenced by immunoSEQ multiplex PCR; TCRdb stores in-frame clones only, minus some. The top ten clones hold about 2.2% of a sample with some 290,000 clones, around 87% of them seen once. The V end was cut by 3 bases, the J end by 5 bases, with 10 bases between. This CDR3 is 14 amino acids long. Looked up from germline, CDR1 is LGHDT and CDR2 is YNNKEL (reference sequence). The TCR was taken from a woman aged 50 to 60 who had recovered from COVID-19. The sequenced material came from peripheral blood. This chain links TRBV3-1 (or the pseudogene TRBV3-2) with TRBJ1-4, with D possibly being TRBD1 (5 bases). The CDR3 DNA is TGTGCCAGCAGCCAGGGGGGTAGGAATGAAAAACTGTTTTTT. It is translated as CASSQGGRNEKLFF.